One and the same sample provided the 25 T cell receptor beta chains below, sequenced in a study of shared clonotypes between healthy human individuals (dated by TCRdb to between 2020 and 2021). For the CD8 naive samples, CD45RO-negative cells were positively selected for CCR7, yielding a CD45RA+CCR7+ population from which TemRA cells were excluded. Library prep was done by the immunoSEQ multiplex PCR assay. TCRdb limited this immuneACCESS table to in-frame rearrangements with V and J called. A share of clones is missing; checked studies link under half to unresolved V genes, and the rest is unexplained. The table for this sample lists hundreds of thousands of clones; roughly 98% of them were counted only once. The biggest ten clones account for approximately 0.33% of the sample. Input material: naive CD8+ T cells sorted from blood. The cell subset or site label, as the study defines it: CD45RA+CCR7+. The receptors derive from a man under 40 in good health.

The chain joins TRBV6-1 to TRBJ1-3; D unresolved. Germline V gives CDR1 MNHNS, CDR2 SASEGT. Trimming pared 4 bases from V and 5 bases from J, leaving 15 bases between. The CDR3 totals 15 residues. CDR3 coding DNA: TGTGCCAGCAGTGCTCACGGCCCAGAAAGAAACACCATATATTTT. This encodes CASSAHGPERNTIYF.

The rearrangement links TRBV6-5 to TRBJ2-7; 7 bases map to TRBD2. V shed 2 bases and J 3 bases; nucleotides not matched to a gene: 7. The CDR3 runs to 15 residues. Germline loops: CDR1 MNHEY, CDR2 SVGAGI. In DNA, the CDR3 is TGTGCCAGCAGTTACACGGGGCTAGCGGACTACGAGCAGTACTTC. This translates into CASSYTGLADYEQYF.

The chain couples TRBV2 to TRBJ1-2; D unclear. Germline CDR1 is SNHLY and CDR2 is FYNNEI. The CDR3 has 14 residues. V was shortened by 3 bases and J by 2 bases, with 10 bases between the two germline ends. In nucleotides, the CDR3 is TGTGCCAGCAGTGATCGGGCGGGGAACTATGGCTACACCTTC. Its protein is CASSDRAGNYGYTF. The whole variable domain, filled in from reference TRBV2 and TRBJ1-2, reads EPEVTQTPSHQVTQMGQEVILRCVPISNHLYFYWYRQILGQKVEFLVSFYNNEISEKSEIFDDQFSVERPDGSNFTLKIRSTKLEDSAMYFCASSDRAGNYGYTFGSGTRLTVV.

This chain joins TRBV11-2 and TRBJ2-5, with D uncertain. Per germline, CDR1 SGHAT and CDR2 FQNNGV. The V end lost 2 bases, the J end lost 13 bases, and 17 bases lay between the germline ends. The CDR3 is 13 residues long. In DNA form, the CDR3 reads TGTGCCAGCAGCTTATTCCCCGGGCCAGCCCCGTACTTC. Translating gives CASSLFPGPAPYF.

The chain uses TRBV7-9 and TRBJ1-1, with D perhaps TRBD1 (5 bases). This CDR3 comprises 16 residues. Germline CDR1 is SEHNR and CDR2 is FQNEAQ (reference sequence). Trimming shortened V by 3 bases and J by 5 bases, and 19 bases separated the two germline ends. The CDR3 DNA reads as TGTGCCAGCAGCTTCCCAAGGTCCAGGGAGGGAACTGAAGCTTTCTTT. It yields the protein CASSFPRSREGTEAFF.

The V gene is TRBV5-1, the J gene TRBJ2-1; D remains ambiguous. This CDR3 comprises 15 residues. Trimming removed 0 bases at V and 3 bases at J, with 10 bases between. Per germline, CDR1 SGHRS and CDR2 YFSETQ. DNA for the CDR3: TGCGCCAGCAGCTTGGACCCAACCGACTACAATGAGCAGTTCTTC. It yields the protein CASSLDPTDYNEQFF.

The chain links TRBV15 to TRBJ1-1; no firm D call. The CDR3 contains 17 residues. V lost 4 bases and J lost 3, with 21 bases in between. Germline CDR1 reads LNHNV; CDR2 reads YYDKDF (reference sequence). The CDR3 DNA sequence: TGTGCCACCAGCACCGACCCCGGAAGGAGTTTGGACACTGAAGCTTTCTTT. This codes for CATSTDPGRSLDTEAFF.

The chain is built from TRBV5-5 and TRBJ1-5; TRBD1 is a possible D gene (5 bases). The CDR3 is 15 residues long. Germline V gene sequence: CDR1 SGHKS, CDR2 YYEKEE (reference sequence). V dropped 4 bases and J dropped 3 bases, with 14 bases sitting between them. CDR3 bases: TGTGCCAGCAGCACCCTGACAGACAACAATCAGCCCCAGCATTTT. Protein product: CASSTLTDNNQPQHF.

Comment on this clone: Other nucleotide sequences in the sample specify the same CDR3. The CDR3 bases are TGTGCCAGCAGCGGCGGGACTAGCGGTGATACGCAGTATTTT. Its protein product is CASSGGTSGDTQYF. The V and J genes are TRBV9 and TRBJ2-3; 11 bases are shared with TRBD2. V trimming: 3 bases; J trimming: 6 bases; junction bases outside the gene matches: 3. The CDR3 is 14 amino acids. Looked up from germline, CDR1 is SGDLS and CDR2 is YYNGEE.

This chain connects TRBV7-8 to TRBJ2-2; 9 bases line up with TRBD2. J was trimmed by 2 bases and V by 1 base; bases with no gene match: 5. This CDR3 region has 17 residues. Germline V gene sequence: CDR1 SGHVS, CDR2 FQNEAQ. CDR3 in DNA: TGTGCCAGCAGCTTAGTTCAGCTAGCGGGAAACACCGGGGAGCTGTTTTTT. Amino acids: CASSLVQLAGNTGELFF.

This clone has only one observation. The CDR3 bases are TGTGCCAGCAGCTTAACGGGACTTATCTACGAGCAGTACTTC. Encoded protein: CASSLTGLIYEQYF. The gene calls are TRBV7-9 and TRBJ2-7; TRBD2 might be the D (6 bases). V shed 2 bases and J shed 3 bases, with 11 bases lying between them. CDR3 length: 14 amino acids. CDR1 and CDR2 (germline): SEHNR, FQNEAQ (reference sequence).

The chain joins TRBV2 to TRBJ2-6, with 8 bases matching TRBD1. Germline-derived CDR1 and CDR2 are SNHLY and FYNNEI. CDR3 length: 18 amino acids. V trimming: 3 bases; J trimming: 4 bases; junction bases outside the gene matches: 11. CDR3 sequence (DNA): TGTGCCAGCAGTGAGGGAAGTCAGGGGGCGTACGGGGCCAACGTCCTGACTTTC. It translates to CASSEGSQGAYGANVLTF.

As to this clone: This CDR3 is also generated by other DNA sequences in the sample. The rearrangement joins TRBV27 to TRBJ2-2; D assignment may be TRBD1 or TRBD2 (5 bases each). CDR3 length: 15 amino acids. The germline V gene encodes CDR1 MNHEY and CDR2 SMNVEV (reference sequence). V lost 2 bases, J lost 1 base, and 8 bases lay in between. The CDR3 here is CASSLGTVNTGELFF. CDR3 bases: TGTGCCAGCAGTTTAGGGACGGTGAACACCGGGGAGCTGTTTTTT.

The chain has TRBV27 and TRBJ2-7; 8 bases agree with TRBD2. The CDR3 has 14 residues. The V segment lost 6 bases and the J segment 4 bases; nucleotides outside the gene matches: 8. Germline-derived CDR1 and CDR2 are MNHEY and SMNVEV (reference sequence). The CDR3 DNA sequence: TGTGCCAGCAGCCCCGGGACTAGAGCTTACGAGCAGTACTTC. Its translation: CASSPGTRAYEQYF.

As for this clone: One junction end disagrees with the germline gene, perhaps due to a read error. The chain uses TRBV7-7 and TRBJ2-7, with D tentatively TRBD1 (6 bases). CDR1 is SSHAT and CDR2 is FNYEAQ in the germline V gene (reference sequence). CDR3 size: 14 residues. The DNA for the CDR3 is TGTGCTAGCAGCTCCCGGGACAAGCCCTACGAGCAGTACTTC. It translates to CASSSRDKPYEQYF.

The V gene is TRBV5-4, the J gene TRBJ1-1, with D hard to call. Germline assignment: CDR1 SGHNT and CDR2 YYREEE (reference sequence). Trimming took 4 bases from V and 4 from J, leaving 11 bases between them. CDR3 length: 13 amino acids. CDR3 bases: TGTGCCAGCAGCGAAACTATAGGCACTGAAGCTTTCTTT. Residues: CASSETIGTEAFF.

This chain's CDR3 is CASSLSGRAVDTQYF. For the CDR3, the DNA is TGTGCCAGCAGCTTAAGCGGGAGGGCCGTGGATACGCAGTATTTT. The rearrangement joins TRBV5-4 to TRBJ2-3; 10 nucleotides line up with TRBD2. Losses at the gene ends were 2 bases for V and 6 bases for J; bases not matched to a gene: 6. CDR3 length: 15 residues. Per germline, CDR1 SGHNT and CDR2 YYREEE (reference sequence). The whole variable domain, filled in from reference TRBV5-4 and TRBJ2-3, reads ETGVTQSPTHLIKTRGQQVTLRCSSQSGHNTVSWYQQALGQGPQFIFQYYREEENGRGNFPPRFSGLQFPNYSSELNVNALELDDSALYLCASSLSGRAVDTQYFGPGTRLTVL.

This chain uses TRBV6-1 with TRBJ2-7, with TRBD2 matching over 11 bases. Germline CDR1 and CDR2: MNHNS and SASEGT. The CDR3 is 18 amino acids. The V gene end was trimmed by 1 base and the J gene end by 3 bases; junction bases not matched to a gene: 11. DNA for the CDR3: TGTGCCAGCAGTGAAGGCGCAACTAGCGGGAGCCTCCTCTACGAGCAGTACTTC. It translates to CASSEGATSGSLLYEQYF.

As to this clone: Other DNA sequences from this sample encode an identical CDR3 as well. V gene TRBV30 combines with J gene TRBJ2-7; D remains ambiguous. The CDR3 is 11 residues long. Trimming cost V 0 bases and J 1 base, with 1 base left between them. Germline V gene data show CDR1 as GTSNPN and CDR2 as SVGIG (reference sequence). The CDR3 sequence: CAWSVSYEQYF. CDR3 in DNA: TGTGCCTGGAGTGTATCCTACGAGCAGTACTTC.

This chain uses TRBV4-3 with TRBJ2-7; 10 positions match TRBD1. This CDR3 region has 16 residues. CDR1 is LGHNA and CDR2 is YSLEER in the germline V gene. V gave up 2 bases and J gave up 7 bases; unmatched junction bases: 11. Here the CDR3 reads CASSQWGTGVSGEQYF. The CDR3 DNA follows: TGCGCCAGCAGCCAATGGGGGACAGGGGTATCGGGGGAGCAGTACTTC.

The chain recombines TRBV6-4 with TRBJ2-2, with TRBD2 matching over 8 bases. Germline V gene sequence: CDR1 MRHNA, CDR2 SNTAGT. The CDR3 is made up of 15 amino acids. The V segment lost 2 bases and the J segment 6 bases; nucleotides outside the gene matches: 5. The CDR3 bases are TGTGCCAGCAGTGACCCGGGACTAGGACCCGGGGAGCTGTTTTTT. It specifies CASSDPGLGPGELFF.

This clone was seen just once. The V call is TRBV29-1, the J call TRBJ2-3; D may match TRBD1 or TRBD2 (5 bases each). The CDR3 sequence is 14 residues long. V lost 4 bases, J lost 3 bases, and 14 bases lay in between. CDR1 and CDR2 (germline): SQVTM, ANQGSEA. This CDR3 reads CSVAGAGQTDTQYF. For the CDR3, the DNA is TGCAGCGTTGCCGGGGCAGGGCAAACAGATACGCAGTATTTT.

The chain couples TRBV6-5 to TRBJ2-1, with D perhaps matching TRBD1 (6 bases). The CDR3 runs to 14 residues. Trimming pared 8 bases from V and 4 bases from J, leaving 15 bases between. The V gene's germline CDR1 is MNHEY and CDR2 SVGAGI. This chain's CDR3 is CASSPGTTYNEQFF. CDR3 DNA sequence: TGTGCCAGCTCCCCCGGGACAACTTACAATGAGCAGTTCTTC.

CDR3 in amino acids: CASSLGGQFNQPQHF. Here the CDR3 DNA reads TGTGCCAGCAGCTTAGGGGGCCAGTTCAATCAGCCCCAGCATTTT. The gene calls are TRBV13 and TRBJ1-5; D gene unclear. The CDR3 has 15 residues. Germline V gene data show CDR1 as PRHDT and CDR2 as FYEKMQ (reference sequence). Trimming took 0 bases from V and 3 from J, leaving 9 bases between them.

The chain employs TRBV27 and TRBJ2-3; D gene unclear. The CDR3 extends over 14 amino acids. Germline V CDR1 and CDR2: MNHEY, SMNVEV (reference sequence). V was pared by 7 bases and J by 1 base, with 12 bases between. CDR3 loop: CASNAPGGTDTQYF. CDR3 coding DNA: TGTGCCAGCAACGCCCCGGGTGGCACAGATACGCAGTATTTT.